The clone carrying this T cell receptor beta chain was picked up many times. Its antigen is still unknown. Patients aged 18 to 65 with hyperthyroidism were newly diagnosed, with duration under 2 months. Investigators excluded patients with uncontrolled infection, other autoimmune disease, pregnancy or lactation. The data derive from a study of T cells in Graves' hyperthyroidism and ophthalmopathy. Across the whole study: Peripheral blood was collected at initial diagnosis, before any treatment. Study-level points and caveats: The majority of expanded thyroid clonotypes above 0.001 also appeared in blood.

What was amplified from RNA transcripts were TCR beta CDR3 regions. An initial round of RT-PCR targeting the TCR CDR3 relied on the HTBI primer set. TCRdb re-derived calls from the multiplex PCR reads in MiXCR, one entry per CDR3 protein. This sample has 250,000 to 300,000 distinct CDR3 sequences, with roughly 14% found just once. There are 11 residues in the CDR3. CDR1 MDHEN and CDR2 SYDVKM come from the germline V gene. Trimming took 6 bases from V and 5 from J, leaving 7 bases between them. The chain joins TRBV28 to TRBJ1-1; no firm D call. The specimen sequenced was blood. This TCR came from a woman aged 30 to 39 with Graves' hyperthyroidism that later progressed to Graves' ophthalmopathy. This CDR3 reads CASRDGTEAFF. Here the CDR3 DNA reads TGTGCCAGCAGGGACGGTACTGAAGCTTTCTTT.